Sequencing of this TCR beta chain was carried out in a study of CXCR3-negative and CXCR3-positive naive CD8 T cells. General study findings and limits: Hydrophobicity was higher for TRB CDR3s found in CXCR3-positive naive cells than in CXCR3-negative naive cells.

UMI-labeled TRB cDNA libraries were prepared by 5' RACE. For each CDR3 protein, TCRdb gives one entry from its re-call of the 5' RACE reads, without DNA. This listing includes nearly 110,000 distinct CDR3 sequences. Of note for this clonotype: Its antigen remains unknown.

CDR3 length: 15 amino acids. Germline CDR1 reads MNHNY; CDR2 reads SVGAGI (reference sequence). V is TRBV6-6 and J is TRBJ2-3; the D call of TRBD1 rests on TCRdb alone, since no DNA is present to check it. The sequence derives from a human donor in good health. Some clones in this sample may be carry-over from other donors' samples. Source material: naive CXCR3+ CD8+ T cells from blood. Subset noted: CD45RO-CCR7+CD27+CD95- naive CD8+ T cells expressing CXCR3 (TNR3+). CDR3 sequence reads: CASSYSKGGTDTQYF.